The next 26 T cell receptor beta chains were all read from a single sample in a study of blood T cell repertoires in COVID-19 (dated by TCRdb to about 2020). Libraries came from the immunoSEQ multiplex PCR assay. Not all clones reach the TCRdb copy of this immuneACCESS table, which keeps in-frame sequences only. Checked studies attribute under half of the gap to unresolved V genes and leave the rest unexplained. The table for this sample lists fewer than 400,000 clones; approximately 88% of them were counted only once. Of the sample, about 8.9% falls within the top ten clones. Sequenced: PBMCs or T cells enriched from blood (not recorded which). The receptors derive from a woman between 18 and 29 years old who had recovered from COVID-19.

This chain links TRBV28 with TRBJ1-5; tentatively, D is TRBD1 (6 bases). The germline V gene has CDR1 MDHEN and CDR2 SYDVKM. Trimming pared 4 bases from V and 1 base from J, leaving 14 bases between. This CDR3 contains 16 residues. CDR3 DNA: TGTGCCAGCAGTTGGATGGACAGAGCCAGCAATCAGCCCCAGCATTTT. Protein: CASSWMDRASNQPQHF.

The gene calls are TRBV5-5 and TRBJ1-2, with D perhaps matching TRBD1 (6 bases). Germline values: CDR1 SGHKS, CDR2 YYEKEE (reference sequence). V lost 4 bases and J 2 bases, leaving 15 bases between the germline ends. CDR3 length: 15 amino acids. The CDR3 DNA sequence: TGTGCCAGCAGCGGTACAGGGTTGAAGAACTATGGCTACACCTTC. Protein sequence: CASSGTGLKNYGYTF.

This clone was seen a few times. The chain has TRBV7-6 and TRBJ2-1; tentative D call: TRBD2 (6 bases). Deletions cut 4 bases from V and 0 bases from J, with 13 bases between. Germline V gene data show CDR1 as SGHVS and CDR2 as FNYEAQ. The CDR3 consists of 16 residues. The DNA for the CDR3 is TGTGCCAGCAGCTCCGTAGCGGCCAGCTCCTACAATGAGCAGTTCTTC. Residues: CASSSVAASSYNEQFF.

The V gene is TRBV7-2, the J gene TRBJ2-7; TRBD2 agrees at 7 bases. CDR1 is SGHTA, CDR2 FQGNSA, per germline. V lost 1 base, J lost 4 bases, and 4 bases stayed unmatched. The CDR3 covers 14 residues. CDR3 nucleotide sequence: TGTGCCAGCAGCTTAGGATGGCGGGAGTACGAGCAGTACTTC. Its translation is CASSLGWREYEQYF.

The V gene is TRBV6-5, the J gene TRBJ2-7; D is undetermined. CDR1 and CDR2 (germline): MNHEY, SVGAGI. The V gene lost 10 bases and the J gene lost 4 bases, with 23 bases spanning the gap. CDR3 length: 15 residues. For the CDR3, the DNA is TGTGCCACCAGGTCGTTTGGGCAGGAAGATTACGAGCAGTACTTC. This codes for CATRSFGQEDYEQYF.

The chain links TRBV10-3 to TRBJ1-5; 9 nucleotides agree with TRBD1. In germline, CDR1 is ENHRY, CDR2 SYGVKD. There are 13 residues in the CDR3. Losses at the gene ends were 10 bases for V and 5 bases for J; bases not matched to a gene: 6. The CDR3 DNA reads TGTGCCACCCGACAGGGGGAAGATCAGCCCCAGCATTTT. This gives the protein CATRQGEDQPQHF.

J is TRBJ2-5 and V is TRBV4-3, with D perhaps TRBD2 (6 bases). The CDR3 has 14 residues. Deletions cut 6 bases from V and 2 bases from J, with 13 bases between. Germline V gene lookup returns CDR1 LGHNA and CDR2 YSLEER. The CDR3 here is CASSPGLIQETQYF. CDR3 in DNA: TGCGCCAGCAGTCCGGGACTCATTCAAGAGACCCAGTACTTC.

V gene TRBV6-5 combines with J gene TRBJ2-7; D is possibly TRBD2 (6 bases). V lost 6 bases to trimming and J lost 1 base, with 13 bases between them. Germline values: CDR1 MNHEY, CDR2 SVGAGI. The CDR3 is made up of 14 amino acids. The CDR3 DNA sequence: TGTGCCAGCAGAGCCCGACTAGTATCCTACGAGCAGTACTTC. This sequence encodes CASRARLVSYEQYF.

The V and J genes are TRBV27 and TRBJ2-5, with TRBD2 matching 11 bases. Germline CDR1 reads MNHEY; CDR2 reads SMNVEV (reference sequence). The trim removed 8 bases at V and 3 bases at J, leaving 23 bases unmatched. The CDR3 is made up of 20 amino acids. The CDR3 is CASPVYIITPGLAAEETQYF. DNA of the CDR3: TGTGCCAGCCCGGTCTACATAATTACACCGGGACTAGCGGCAGAAGAGACCCAGTACTTC.

The V call is TRBV6-6, the J call TRBJ1-6; a possible D gene is TRBD1 (6 bases). The CDR3 is made up of 15 amino acids. The germline V gene encodes CDR1 MNHNY and CDR2 SVGAGI (reference sequence). V was trimmed by 2 bases and J by 9 bases, leaving 14 bases between them. CDR3 nucleotide sequence: TGTGCCAGCAGTTACGACGGGGGGCAGGGTTCACCCCTCCACTTT. Its protein product is CASSYDGGQGSPLHF.

This rearrangement joins TRBV18 to TRBJ1-2, with 8 bases lining up with TRBD1. V was pared by 6 bases and J by 1 base, with 7 bases of the junction left unmatched. Germline loops: CDR1 KGHSH, CDR2 LQKENI. The CDR3 is 15 amino acids. This chain's CDR3 is CASSLAQGDNYGYTF. The DNA of the CDR3 is TGTGCCAGCTCGCTCGCACAGGGGGATAACTATGGCTACACCTTC.

V and J are TRBV7-9 and TRBJ2-7; 9 bases align to TRBD2. Germline V CDR1 and CDR2: SEHNR, FQNEAQ (reference sequence). The CDR3 covers 14 residues. J gave up 4 bases and V 5 bases, and 6 bases lay outside the gene matches. This chain's CDR3 is CASSRGLAAYEQYF. Here the CDR3 DNA reads TGTGCCAGCAGCCGGGGACTAGCAGCTTACGAGCAGTACTTC.

This chain joins TRBV5-1 and TRBJ2-1, with 9 nucleotides matching TRBD2. From germline, CDR1 is SGHRS and CDR2 YFSETQ. CDR3 length equals 16 residues. J lost 7 bases, V lost 4 bases, and 12 bases had no gene match. The CDR3 region has the DNA TGCGCCAGCAGCACGGCGGGGCGGGGGGGCCTAAATGAGCAGTTCTTC. Translation: CASSTAGRGGLNEQFF.

V is TRBV7-3 and J is TRBJ2-1; 8 bases agree with TRBD2. The J segment lost 0 bases and the V segment lost 5 bases, leaving 6 bases of the junction unmatched. CDR1 and CDR2 from the germline V gene are SGHTA and FQGTGA. The CDR3 is made up of 16 amino acids. For the CDR3, the DNA is TGTGCCAGCAGCAGGGCCGGGACTAGCTCCTACAATGAGCAGTTCTTC. Amino acid sequence: CASSRAGTSSYNEQFF.

This clone has just one count. The J gene is TRBJ1-3, the V gene TRBV19; 7 bases match TRBD1. The trim removed 9 bases at V and 4 bases at J, leaving 12 bases unmatched. The CDR3 has 15 amino acids. Germline V gene data show CDR1 as LNHDA and CDR2 as SQIVND (reference sequence). DNA for the CDR3: TGTGCCAGCCGCTACAGGGGCGAAGGCGGAAACACCATATATTTT. Protein: CASRYRGEGGNTIYF. The whole variable domain, filled in from reference TRBV19 and TRBJ1-3, reads DGGITQSPKYLFRKEGQNVTLSCEQNLNHDAMYWYRQDPGQGLRLIYYSQIVNDFQKGDIAEGYSVSREKKESFPLTVTSAQKNPTAFYLCASRYRGEGGNTIYFGEGSWLTVV.

V and J are TRBV27 and TRBJ2-7, with TRBD1 identical over 8 bases. Germline CDR1 MNHEY, CDR2 SMNVEV (reference sequence). The CDR3 length is 15 residues. Trimming at V came to 4 bases and at J to 3 bases, leaving 8 bases not matched to a gene. DNA of the CDR3: TGTGCCAGCAGTTCAGGACAGGGTCCCTACTACGAGCAGTACTTC. This encodes CASSSGQGPYYEQYF.

The chain employs TRBV9 and TRBJ2-5; maybe TRBD1 (5 bases). V was clipped by 8 bases and J by 9 bases, with 5 bases between them. This CDR3 has 8 amino acids. Germline values: CDR1 SGDLS, CDR2 YYNGEE. This CDR3 reads CARGPQYF. The CDR3 DNA reads TGTGCCAGGGGGCCCCAGTACTTC.

V usage is TRBV19 and J usage is TRBJ1-6, with a weak D call TRBD1 (6 bases). Germline CDR1 LNHDA, CDR2 SQIVND (reference sequence). V gave up 7 bases and J gave up 3 bases, with 28 bases separating them. The CDR3 covers 20 residues. CDR3 in amino acids: CASTPKEEQGLPVYNSPLHF. For the CDR3, the DNA is TGTGCCAGTACCCCTAAGGAAGAACAGGGCCTACCCGTCTATAATTCACCCCTCCACTTT.

The CDR3 coding sequence is TGCGCCAGCACCCGGGGACAGCTTTTCCTCAACTCCTACAATGAGCAGTTCTTC. It specifies CASTRGQLFLNSYNEQFF. The rearrangement uses TRBV23-1 and TRBJ2-1; TRBD1 agrees at 7 bases. TRBV23-1 is recorded as an ORF, its role being uncertain. J was trimmed by 0 bases and V by 7 bases; bases with no gene match: 15. The CDR3 runs 18 residues.

The CDR3 coding sequence is TGCGCCAGCAGCCAGAGACAGGGGGCATCAGATACGCAGTATTTT. Translation gives CASSQRQGASDTQYF. This chain joins TRBV4-1 and TRBJ2-3; the match to TRBD1 covers 10 bases. The V gene end was trimmed by 3 bases and the J gene end by 4 bases; junction bases not matched to a gene: 4. The CDR3 consists of 15 residues. Germline-derived CDR1 and CDR2 are MGHRA and YSYEKL.

This chain's CDR3 is CASSEGTGDFLDGYTF. CDR3 bases: TGTGCCAGCAGCGAGGGAACAGGGGACTTCCTGGATGGCTACACCTTC. The rearrangement links TRBV9 to TRBJ1-2; 7 bases map to TRBD1. There are 16 residues in the CDR3. The trim removed 3 bases at V and 6 bases at J, leaving 14 bases unmatched. Germline V gives CDR1 SGDLS, CDR2 YYNGEE.

In this sample, this clone turned up a few times. This chain joins TRBV4-1 and TRBJ1-1; D perhaps matches TRBD1 (5 bases). The CDR3 has 17 amino acids. Per germline, CDR1 MGHRA and CDR2 YSYEKL. V was cut by 4 bases and J by 0 bases, with 18 bases left in between. CDR3 sequence reads: CASSRGRAANMNTEAFF. The CDR3 DNA is TGCGCCAGCAGCCGGGGCCGGGCAGCCAACATGAACACTGAAGCTTTCTTT.

The chain combines TRBV7-3 with TRBJ2-5, with D possibly TRBD2 on 6 matching bases. CDR1 is SGHTA, CDR2 FQGTGA, per germline. CDR3 size: 14 residues. Trimming stripped 5 bases from V and 3 bases from J, with 13 bases between. CDR3 protein: CASSPSGGEETQYF. The CDR3 nucleotides read TGTGCCAGCAGCCCCTCTGGCGGGGAAGAGACCCAGTACTTC.

This clone was counted once. V is TRBV6-2 or TRBV6-3 and J is TRBJ2-5; TRBD2 matches at 8 bases. Germline assignment: CDR1 MNHEY and CDR2 SVGEGT. This CDR3 is 17 amino acids long. Trimming cost V 2 bases and J 4 bases; bases outside gene matches: 12. DNA of the CDR3: TGTGCCAGCAGTTACGGAGCGGGAGTTAGGCTTGGAGAGACCCAGTACTTC. It specifies CASSYGAGVRLGETQYF.

The genes are TRBV7-2 and TRBJ1-3, with D hard to call. Germline V gene data show CDR1 as SGHTA and CDR2 as FQGNSA. The ends were cut back, 7 bases at V and 4 bases at J, with 11 bases in the middle. The CDR3 runs 13 residues. The CDR3 region has the DNA TGTGCCAGCACATGGGCAGCAGGAAACACCATATATTTT. Protein product: CASTWAAGNTIYF.

This clone was counted once. This chain joins TRBV9 and TRBJ2-7; 11 nucleotides match TRBD2. Trimming took 4 bases from V and 3 from J; bases not matched to a gene: 9. From germline, CDR1 is SGDLS and CDR2 YYNGEE. CDR3 length: 16 amino acids. The CDR3 protein is CASSPVAGGPSYEQYF. The CDR3 DNA reads TGTGCCAGCAGCCCAGTAGCGGGAGGGCCCAGCTACGAGCAGTACTTC. Full variable domain (rest looked up from reference TRBV9 and TRBJ2-7): DSGVTQTPKHLITATGQRVTLRCSPRSGDLSVYWYQQSLDQGLQFLIQYYNGEERAKGNILERFSAQQFPDLHSELNLSSLELGDSALYFCASSPVAGGPSYEQYFGPGTRLTVT.